These 5 T cell receptor beta chains originate from one sample sequenced in a study of blood T cells in healthy people across ages. A second roughly 6 to 12 cycle PCR used barcoded and J-beta primers. From the 5' RACE reads, TCRdb called clonotypes with MiXCR, one entry per CDR3 protein. The sample has roughly 500,000 distinct CDR3 sequences; roughly 29% are singletons. Specimen: blood. The receptors derive from a woman in her 70s in good health.

The V gene is TRBV7-3, the J gene TRBJ2-7, with D possibly being TRBD2 (8 bases). Trimming took 5 bases from V and 10 from J, leaving 24 bases between them. CDR1 is SGHTA and CDR2 is FQGTGA in the germline V gene. The CDR3 runs to 15 residues. CDR3 in amino acids: CASSQGGLEVGEQYF. The CDR3 nucleotides read TGTGCCAGCAGCCAGGGGGGACTAGAGGTGGGAGAACAGTACTTC.

This clonotype showed up just a few times. V is TRBV15 and J is TRBJ2-3, with D perhaps TRBD1 (5 bases). CDR1 LNHNV and CDR2 YYDKDF come from the germline V gene (reference sequence). Trimming shortened V by 2 bases and J by 4 bases, and 7 bases separated the two germline ends. The CDR3 extends over 13 amino acids. In DNA, the CDR3 is TGTGCCACCAGCAGACAGGGTTCAGATACGCAGTATTTT. Translated: CATSRQGSDTQYF.

This clonotype was observed a few times. This chain links TRBV6-2 or TRBV6-3 with TRBJ1-4; D gene uncertain. CDR3 length equals 12 residues. Germline values: CDR1 MNHEY, CDR2 SVGEGT. V was shortened by 5 bases and J by 8 bases, with 9 bases between the two germline ends. CDR3 amino acids: CASSRLQEKLFF. In DNA form, the CDR3 reads TGTGCCAGCAGTCGCCTCCAGGAAAAACTGTTTTTT.

The table lists this clonotype with a few counts. The chain recombines TRBV4-2 with TRBJ2-3, with a possible D match to TRBD2 (6 bases). V was trimmed by 0 bases and J by 6 bases, leaving 16 bases between them. Germline V CDR1 and CDR2: LGHNA, YNFKEQ. The CDR3 contains 16 residues. The chain's CDR3 is CASSQEITGGTDTQYF. CDR3 nucleotide sequence: TGTGCCAGCAGCCAAGAGATTACCGGGGGAACGGATACGCAGTATTTT.

This clonotype was seen a few times. The chain employs TRBV12-3 or TRBV12-4 and TRBJ2-7; 8 bases line up with TRBD2. The V segment lost 8 bases and the J segment 3 bases; nucleotides outside the gene matches: 6. The CDR3 consists of 13 residues. This CDR3 reads CASSGGQDYEQYF. DNA of the CDR3: TGTGCCAGCTCGGGGGGGCAGGACTACGAGCAGTACTTC.